The 7 T cell receptor beta chains below all came from one sample that was sequenced in a study of chemoradiotherapy in HPV16-positive cancers. Only in-frame clones appear in the TCRdb table, and some are missing; sequencing was by immunoSEQ multiplex PCR. The data show about 20,000 clones, over 60% seen once. Collection of the sample occurred from a patient who underwent chemoradiotherapy. All receptors come from a human donor with HPV-associated anogenital cancer.

The CDR3 reads CAWSSSGFTEAFF. CDR3 sequence (DNA): TGTGCCTGGAGTAGTAGCGGGTTCACTGAAGCTTTCTTT. The rearrangement uses TRBV30 and TRBJ1-1, with unresolved D. Between the trimmed V and J ends, which lost 2 bases and 4 bases, there was a span of 11 bases. The CDR3 runs 13 residues. Germline V lookup: CDR1 GTSNPN, CDR2 SVGIG (reference sequence).

There are a few counts of this clone. The chain couples TRBV29-1 to TRBJ2-4; D is unclear. Germline V gene sequence: CDR1 SQVTM, CDR2 ANQGSEA. The V gene lost 2 bases and the J gene lost 9 bases, with 8 bases spanning the gap. The CDR3 spans 11 residues. The CDR3 DNA reads as TGCAGCGTTGAACAGGATAGCATTCAGTACTTC. It is translated as CSVEQDSIQYF.

V gene TRBV5-1 combines with J gene TRBJ1-4; D gene unclear. The CDR3 is made up of 15 amino acids. Per the germline V gene, CDR1 is SGHRS and CDR2 is YFSETQ. V dropped 5 bases and J dropped 3 bases, with 14 bases sitting between them. The CDR3 coding sequence is TGCGCCAGCAGTGTTGGAGGAAGTTCTAATGAAAAACTGTTTTTT. Translation gives CASSVGGSSNEKLFF. Full variable domain (remainder filled in from reference TRBV5-1 and TRBJ1-4): KAGVTQTPRYLIKTRGQQVTLSCSPISGHRSVSWYQQTPGQGLQFLFEYFSETQRNKGNFPGRFSGRQFSNSRSEMNVSTLELGDSALYLCASSVGGSSNEKLFFGSGTQLSVL.

This chain uses TRBV2 with TRBJ2-1; D perhaps matches TRBD1 (5 bases). Germline V gene lookup returns CDR1 SNHLY and CDR2 FYNNEI. This CDR3 is built from 12 residues. The ends were cut back, 6 bases at V and 6 bases at J, with 9 bases in the middle. CDR3 amino acids: CASRADINEQFF. The CDR3 nucleotides read TGTGCCAGCAGGGCGGACATCAATGAGCAGTTCTTC.

With regard to this clone: Within the sample, other DNA sequences also encode this same CDR3. This CDR3 is CASSQGQGDYEQYF. Written as DNA, the CDR3 is TGTGCCAGCAGCCAGGGACAGGGGGACTACGAGCAGTACTTC. This rearrangement joins TRBV4-2 to TRBJ2-7; 11 bases line up with TRBD1. CDR1 and CDR2 (germline): LGHNA, YNFKEQ. This CDR3 is built from 14 residues. V was pared by 3 bases and J by 3 bases, with 1 base of the junction left unmatched.

The V call is TRBV7-9, the J call TRBJ2-5; 13 nucleotides agree with TRBD2. After removal of 5 bases from V and 4 bases from J, the junction contained 16 bases not matched to a gene. Germline values: CDR1 SEHNR, CDR2 FQNEAQ (reference sequence). The CDR3 sequence is 19 residues long. The CDR3 loop is CASSARTSGSMKGGETQYF. CDR3 coding DNA: TGTGCCAGCAGCGCACGGACTAGCGGGAGCATGAAAGGGGGAGAGACCCAGTACTTC.

This rearrangement joins TRBV5-4 to TRBJ2-5; 11 nucleotides agree with TRBD2. The CDR3 totals 16 residues. J lost 6 bases, V lost 0 bases, and 7 bases had no gene match. Germline values: CDR1 SGHNT, CDR2 YYREEE (reference sequence). CDR3 loop: CASSLAGTSGVQTQYF. In nucleotides, the CDR3 is TGTGCCAGCAGCTTGGCCGGGACTAGCGGAGTGCAGACCCAGTACTTC.